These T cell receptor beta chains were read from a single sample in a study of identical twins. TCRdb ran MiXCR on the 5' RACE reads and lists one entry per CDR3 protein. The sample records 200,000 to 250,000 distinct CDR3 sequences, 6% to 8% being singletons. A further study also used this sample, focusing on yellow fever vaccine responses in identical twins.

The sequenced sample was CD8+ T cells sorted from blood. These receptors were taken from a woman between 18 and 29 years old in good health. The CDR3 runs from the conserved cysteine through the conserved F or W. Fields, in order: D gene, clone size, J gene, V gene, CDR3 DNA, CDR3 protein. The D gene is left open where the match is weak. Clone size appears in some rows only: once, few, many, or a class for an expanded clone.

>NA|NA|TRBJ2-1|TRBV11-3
TGTGCCAGCAGCTCCCCTCGCCCTGAGCAGTTCTTC
CASSSPRPEQFF
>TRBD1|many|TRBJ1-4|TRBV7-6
TGTGCCAGCAGCTCGGACAGGGGATTCGCAACTAATGAAAAACTGTTTTTT
CASSSDRGFATNEKLFF
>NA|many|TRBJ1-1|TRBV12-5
TGTGCTAGTGGTCAAGGACAGCTTACCGAAGCTTTCTTT
CASGQGQLTEAFF
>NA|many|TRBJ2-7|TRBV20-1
TGCAGTGCCCGGGGGGGGCCGGGACAGGGATACGAGCAGTACTTC
CSARGGPGQGYEQYF
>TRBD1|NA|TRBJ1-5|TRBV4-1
TGCGCCAGCAGCCGGGGGACAGGTAGCAATCAGCCCCAGCATTTT
CASSRGTGSNQPQHF
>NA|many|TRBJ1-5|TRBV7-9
TGTGCCAGCAGCTCGAACCTCGACAGTTATAGCAATCAGCCCCAGCATTTT
CASSSNLDSYSNQPQHF
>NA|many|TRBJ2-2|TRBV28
TGTGCCAGCAGTCCGCCGGGGATAACCGCGAACACCGGGGAGCTGTTTTTT
CASSPPGITANTGELFF
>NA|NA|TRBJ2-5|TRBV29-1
TGCAGCGTTGTGGGCAGACAAGAGACCCAGTACTTC
CSVVGRQETQYF
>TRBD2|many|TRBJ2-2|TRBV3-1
TGTGCCAGCAGCCAAGCTCTACTAGCGGGAGTTCTGAGTTCCGGGGAGCTGTTTTTT
CASSQALLAGVLSSGELFF
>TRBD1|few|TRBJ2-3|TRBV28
TGTGCCAGCAGTTTATCCCCAACAGGGGCAGATACGCAGTATTTT
CASSLSPTGADTQYF
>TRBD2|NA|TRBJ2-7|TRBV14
TGTGCCAGCAGGGGACTAGCGAACTCCTACGAGCAGTACTTC
CASRGLANSYEQYF
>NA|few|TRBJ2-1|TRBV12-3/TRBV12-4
TGTGCCAGCAGTTTATTTTCAGGAGGATCCAATGAGCAGTTCTTC
CASSLFSGGSNEQFF
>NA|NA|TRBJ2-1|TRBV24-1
TGTGCCACCAGTGATCCCTTATACGGGGGTGAGCAGTTCTTC
CATSDPLYGGEQFF
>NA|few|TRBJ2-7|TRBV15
TGTGCCACCAGCACCAGAGTTGGGTACGAGCAGTACTTC
CATSTRVGYEQYF
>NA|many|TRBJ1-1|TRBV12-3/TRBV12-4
TGCGCCAGCAGCTTCGGGGACACTGAAGCTTTCTTT
CASSFGDTEAFF
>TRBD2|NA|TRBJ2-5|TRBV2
TGTGCCAGCAGCACTACTAGCGGGGGGCCCACCCAAGAGACCCAGTACTTC
CASSTTSGGPTQETQYF
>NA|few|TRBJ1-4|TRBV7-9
TGTGCCAGCAGCTTAGATGAATCAGGACTGTTTTTT
CASSLDESGLFF
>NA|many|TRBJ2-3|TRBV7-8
TGTGCCAGCAGCTTTCTTGGAGATACGCAGTATTTT
CASSFLGDTQYF